One sample yielded the 24 T cell receptor beta chains listed below, sequenced in a study of blood T cell repertoires in COVID-19. TCRdb's table, derived via immunoSEQ multiplex PCR, lists solely in-frame clones and lacks some. The table has hundreds of thousands of clones, around nine tenths seen once. The sequenced material came from PBMCs or T cells enriched from blood (not recorded which). The receptors shown here come from a man aged 55 to 70 who had recovered from COVID-19.

V gene TRBV24-1 combines with J gene TRBJ2-7; weak D call: TRBD1 (6 bases). This CDR3 has 16 amino acids. V lost 2 bases, J lost 3 bases, and 16 bases lay in between. The germline V gene has CDR1 KGHDR and CDR2 SFDVKD. The CDR3 region is CATSDSRGRGLYEQYF. CDR3 bases: TGTGCCACCAGTGATTCCCGGGGCAGGGGCCTCTACGAGCAGTACTTC.

Only one count was recorded for this clone. This sequence joins TRBV6-5 and TRBJ1-6; possible D gene TRBD1, 6 bases. The CDR3 extends over 15 amino acids. Germline V lookup: CDR1 MNHEY, CDR2 SVGAGI. V lost 6 bases to trimming and J lost 9 bases, with 18 bases between them. The CDR3 nucleotides read TGTGCCAGCAGCTCTACAGGGATCGTTCGTTCACCCCTCCACTTT. Encoded protein: CASSSTGIVRSPLHF.

The V gene is TRBV19, the J gene TRBJ1-2, with 7 bases fitting TRBD1. Germline lookup yields CDR1 LNHDA and CDR2 SQIVND (reference sequence). Trimming took 5 bases from V and 4 from J; bases not matched to a gene: 16. The CDR3 is made up of 17 amino acids. CDR3 residues: CASSASQGDSYFYGYTF. In nucleotides, the CDR3 is TGTGCCAGTAGTGCATCCCAAGGGGACAGCTACTTCTATGGCTACACCTTC.

J is TRBJ1-1 and V is TRBV6-5; D remains ambiguous. In germline, CDR1 is MNHEY, CDR2 SVGAGI. This CDR3 has 12 residues. The V end was cut by 6 bases, the J end by 0 bases, with 5 bases between. As DNA, the CDR3 is TGTGCCAGCAGGCACATGAACACTGAAGCTTTCTTT. The encoded protein is CASRHMNTEAFF.

V and J are TRBV18 and TRBJ1-1; D is perhaps TRBD1 (5 bases). V was cut by 4 bases and J by 7 bases, with 10 bases left in between. CDR3 length: 12 residues. The germline V gene has CDR1 KGHSH and CDR2 LQKENI. The CDR3 sequence: CASSLQGGEAFF. CDR3 sequence (DNA): TGTGCCAGCTCACTCCAGGGTGGTGAAGCTTTCTTT.

V is TRBV7-2 and J is TRBJ2-1; 9 bases match TRBD1. After removal of 3 bases from V and 1 base from J, the junction contained 4 bases not matched to a gene. The CDR3 has 16 amino acids. Germline CDR1 is SGHTA and CDR2 is FQGNSA. DNA for the CDR3: TGTGCCAGCAGCTTTGGGGGACAGGGTTCCTACAATGAGCAGTTCTTC. Its protein is CASSFGGQGSYNEQFF.

The chain has TRBV28 and TRBJ2-2; D not certain. With 5 bases removed from V and 6 bases from J, the gap between germline ends came to 10 bases. This CDR3 has 13 residues. Germline V gene data show CDR1 as MDHEN and CDR2 as SYDVKM. CDR3 residues: CASSAQAPGELFF. The CDR3, as DNA: TGTGCCAGCAGTGCGCAGGCTCCCGGGGAGCTGTTTTTT.

Regarding this clone: An end of the junction does not agree with germline; a read error may underlie this. V usage is TRBV11-3 and J usage is TRBJ2-7; 9 bases match TRBD2. The germline V gene has CDR1 SGHNT and CDR2 YENEEA. The CDR3 length is 13 residues. DNA for the CDR3: TGTGCCAGCAGCTTAGAAGGCGGGGGGGCTATCTCCTTC. Protein product: CASSLEGGGAISF.

The rearrangement links TRBV29-1 to TRBJ1-2, with a possible D match to TRBD1 (5 bases). The CDR3 contains 11 residues. Trimming took 7 bases from V and 4 from J, leaving 10 bases between them. CDR1 is SQVTM and CDR2 is ANQGSEA in the germline V gene. The CDR3 region is CSATGTYGYTF. CDR3 nucleotides: TGCAGCGCAACAGGTACCTATGGCTACACCTTC. Complete variable domain (other parts from reference TRBV29-1 and TRBJ1-2): SAVISQKPSRDICQRGTSLTIQCQVDSQVTMMFWYRQQPGQSLTLIATANQGSEATYESGFVIDKFPISRPNLTFSTLTVSNMSPEDSSIYLCSATGTYGYTFGSGTRLTVV.

The genes are TRBV7-9 and TRBJ1-4, with 11 positions matching TRBD1. There are 19 residues in the CDR3. In germline, CDR1 is SEHNR, CDR2 FQNEAQ (reference sequence). The ends lost 5 bases at V and 0 bases at J; junction bases unmatched: 11. CDR3 bases: TGTGCCAGCAGCCTAGGTCCGGGACAGGGGGTTGCAACTAATGAAAAACTGTTTTTT. It encodes CASSLGPGQGVATNEKLFF.

CDR3 loop: CASSPLAGVGYEQYF. DNA for the CDR3: TGTGCCAGCTCCCCCCTAGCGGGAGTGGGATACGAGCAGTACTTC. V and J are TRBV6-5 and TRBJ2-7; TRBD2 matches 10 bases. The CDR3 has 15 amino acids. Germline V gives CDR1 MNHEY, CDR2 SVGAGI. Trimming at V came to 8 bases and at J to 4 bases, leaving 11 bases not matched to a gene.

This chain links TRBV3-1 (or the pseudogene TRBV3-2) with TRBJ1-1; TRBD1 matches at 7 bases. This CDR3 region has 13 residues. The germline gives CDR1 LGHDT, CDR2 YNNKEL (reference sequence). The J segment lost 5 bases and the V segment lost 6 bases, leaving 6 bases of the junction unmatched. CDR3 residues: CASRNTGDTEAFF. The CDR3 nucleotides are TGTGCCAGCAGAAATACAGGGGATACTGAAGCTTTCTTT.

The sample holds one count of this clone. This chain connects TRBV18 to TRBJ1-3; D unclear. CDR1 and CDR2 from the germline V gene are KGHSH and LQKENI. V was clipped by 2 bases and J by 2 bases, with 16 bases between them. The CDR3 loop spans 17 amino acids. CDR3 in DNA: TGTGCCAGCTCACCAGCTCAAGCGGGGTCGGCTGGAAACACCATATATTTT. Its translation is CASSPAQAGSAGNTIYF.

V and J are TRBV19 and TRBJ1-1; 10 positions match TRBD1. Germline-derived CDR1 and CDR2 are LNHDA and SQIVND (reference sequence). V shed 5 bases, J shed 1 base, and the junction held 4 bases outside the gene matches. CDR3 length: 15 residues. The CDR3 here is CASSPGTGANTEAFF. CDR3 nucleotides: TGTGCCAGTAGTCCCGGGACAGGGGCGAACACTGAAGCTTTCTTT.

The rearrangement uses TRBV7-2 and TRBJ2-5; TRBD2 matches 11 bases. With 5 bases clipped from V and 4 bases from J, the junction kept 6 bases outside the gene matches. Germline CDR1 reads SGHTA; CDR2 reads FQGNSA. This CDR3 region has 15 residues. The CDR3 DNA reads as TGTGCCAGCAGCGGTAGCGGGGGGGCCTCAGAGACCCAGTACTTC. Its translation: CASSGSGGASETQYF.

V and J are TRBV6-5 and TRBJ1-2; maybe TRBD1 (5 bases). V was cut by 8 bases and J by 6 bases, with 19 bases left in between. Germline loops: CDR1 MNHEY, CDR2 SVGAGI. CDR3 length: 14 residues. The CDR3 is CASRGSGLLDGYTF. The CDR3 DNA follows: TGTGCCAGCCGGGGGTCTGGGTTGTTGGATGGCTACACCTTC.

This chain joins TRBV5-5 and TRBJ2-7; 9 nucleotides align to TRBD1. V shed 2 bases and J 2 bases; nucleotides not matched to a gene: 5. The CDR3 runs to 15 residues. CDR1 is SGHKS and CDR2 is YYEKEE in the germline V gene (reference sequence). This CDR3 is CASSFGDRDAYEQYF. In DNA form, the CDR3 reads TGTGCCAGCAGCTTCGGGGACAGGGATGCCTACGAGCAGTACTTC.

The table lists this clone with a count of one. The V and J genes are TRBV2 and TRBJ1-1; tentatively, D is TRBD1 (6 bases). The germline gives CDR1 SNHLY, CDR2 FYNNEI. This CDR3 spans 17 amino acids. V shed 4 bases and J shed 7 bases, with 25 bases lying between them. The CDR3 loop is CASSVIKWAGENGEAFF. The CDR3 bases are TGTGCCAGCAGTGTTATTAAATGGGCAGGGGAGAATGGTGAAGCTTTCTTT.

The rearrangement joins TRBV18 to TRBJ2-2; no clear D. The CDR3 has 13 amino acids. Between the trimmed V and J ends, which lost 3 bases and 6 bases, there was a span of 8 bases. Germline V lookup: CDR1 KGHSH, CDR2 LQKENI. Here the CDR3 reads CASSPRSAGELFF. CDR3 DNA sequence: TGTGCCAGCTCACCCCGGAGCGCCGGGGAGCTGTTTTTT.

The chain couples TRBV11-3 to TRBJ2-1; 8 nucleotides line up with TRBD1. CDR1 and CDR2 from the germline V gene are SGHNT and YENEEA. This CDR3 has 15 residues. The V gene end was trimmed by 6 bases and the J gene end by 2 bases; junction bases not matched to a gene: 6. Written as DNA, the CDR3 is TGTGCCAGCAGTAGAAGGACAGGGACCTACAATGAGCAGTTCTTC. Translating gives CASSRRTGTYNEQFF.

The J gene is TRBJ2-3, the V gene TRBV11-2, with D perhaps TRBD2 (7 bases). Germline V gene sequence: CDR1 SGHAT, CDR2 FQNNGV. The CDR3 consists of 17 residues. V dropped 5 bases and J dropped 3 bases, with 21 bases sitting between them. The CDR3 DNA reads as TGTGCCAGCAGCAGCAGGGGCGGGAGCAGTGGTACAGATACGCAGTATTTT. It encodes CASSSRGGSSGTDTQYF.

The chain carries TRBV4-2 and TRBJ2-1, with TRBD1 identical over 9 bases. Germline V gene sequence: CDR1 LGHNA, CDR2 YNFKEQ. The J segment lost 4 bases and the V segment lost 0 bases, leaving 4 bases of the junction unmatched. The CDR3 runs 16 residues. The CDR3 DNA is TGTGCCAGCAGCCAAGATTGGGACAGGGAATACAATGAGCAGTTCTTC. It yields the protein CASSQDWDREYNEQFF.

This chain uses TRBV7-9 with TRBJ1-2, with 7 nucleotides matching TRBD1. The CDR3 runs 15 residues. The J segment lost 6 bases and the V segment lost 2 bases, leaving 9 bases of the junction unmatched. The V gene's germline CDR1 is SEHNR and CDR2 FQNEAQ (reference sequence). In DNA, the CDR3 is TGTGCCAGCAGCTTATGGGACAGTGGTGGGGATGGCTACACCTTC. Its translation: CASSLWDSGGDGYTF.

In this sample, this clone turned up a few times. V and J are TRBV18 and TRBJ1-2; possibly TRBD1 for D (6 bases). In germline, CDR1 is KGHSH, CDR2 LQKENI. V lost 3 bases and J lost 7, with 15 bases in between. CDR3 length: 14 amino acids. CDR3 residues: CASSPRRGSCGYTF. The CDR3 coding sequence is TGTGCCAGCTCACCCAGAAGGGGGTCCTGTGGCTACACCTTC.